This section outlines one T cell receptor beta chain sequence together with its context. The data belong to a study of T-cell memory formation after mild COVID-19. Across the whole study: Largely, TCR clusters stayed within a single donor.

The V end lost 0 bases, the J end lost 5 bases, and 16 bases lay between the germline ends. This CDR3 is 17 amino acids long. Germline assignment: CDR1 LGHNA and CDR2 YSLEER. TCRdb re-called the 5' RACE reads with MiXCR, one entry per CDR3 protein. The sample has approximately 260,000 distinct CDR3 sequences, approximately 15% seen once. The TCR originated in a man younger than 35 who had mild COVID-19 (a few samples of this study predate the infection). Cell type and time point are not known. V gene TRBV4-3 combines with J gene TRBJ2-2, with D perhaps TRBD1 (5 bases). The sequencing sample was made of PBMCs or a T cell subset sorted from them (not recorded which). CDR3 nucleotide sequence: TGCGCCAGCAGCCAAGAATTTACCAGAAGGGGTACCGGGGAGCTGTTTTTT. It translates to CASSQEFTRRGTGELFF.